Below, 19 T cell receptor beta chains from the same sample are listed, as sequenced in a study of long-term antiretroviral therapy in people with HIV. Researchers ran immunoSEQ v3.0 at survey level. Generated by immunoSEQ multiplex PCR, the TCRdb table keeps only in-frame clones and is missing some. Here the sample spans fewer than 45,000 clones, 80% to 90% being singletons. This material consisted of unsorted PBMCs, taken 2.2 years after starting antiretroviral therapy. These TCRs come from a man aged 18 to 30 with HIV.

V is TRBV15 and J is TRBJ2-1, with 7 bases fitting TRBD2. V trimming: 8 bases; J trimming: 7 bases; junction bases outside the gene matches: 23. Looked up from germline, CDR1 is LNHNV and CDR2 is YYDKDF (reference sequence). CDR3 length equals 18 residues. Written as DNA, the CDR3 is TGTGCCACCCTTCCGCTCCAAACGGGAGGCCCTTTGTTGAATGAGCAGTTCTTC. Its translation: CATLPLQTGGPLLNEQFF.

This sequence joins TRBV18 and TRBJ2-3; D is perhaps TRBD2 (6 bases). CDR1 and CDR2 from the germline V gene are KGHSH and LQKENI. This CDR3 is 18 amino acids long. Trimming removed 3 bases at V and 0 bases at J, with 19 bases between. The CDR3 region has the DNA TGTGCCAGCTCACCCCTTCCCTGGTCGGGGACTAGCACAGATACGCAGTATTTT. As protein: CASSPLPWSGTSTDTQYF. The whole variable domain, remainder taken from reference TRBV18 and TRBJ2-3, is NAGVMQNPRHLVRRRGQEARLRCSPMKGHSHVYWYRQLPEEGLKFMVYLQKENIIDESGMPKERFSAEFPKEGPSILRIQQVVRGDSAAYFCASSPLPWSGTSTDTQYFGPGTRLTVL.

The chain is built from TRBV18 and TRBJ2-3, with D possibly being TRBD2 (6 bases). The germline V gene encodes CDR1 KGHSH and CDR2 LQKENI. The CDR3 is 16 residues long. Trimming stripped 0 bases from V and 0 bases from J, with 10 bases between. In DNA form, the CDR3 reads TGTGCCAGCTCACCACCGGGACTTGGTAGCACAGATACGCAGTATTTT. It yields the protein CASSPPGLGSTDTQYF.

This rearrangement joins TRBV19 to TRBJ1-5; possible D gene TRBD1, 6 bases. The V end lost 3 bases, the J end lost 0 bases, and 12 bases lay between the germline ends. Germline assignment: CDR1 LNHDA and CDR2 SQIVND (reference sequence). This CDR3 region has 16 residues. The CDR3 sequence: CASSMWAGDSNQPQHF. In nucleotides, the CDR3 is TGTGCCAGTAGTATGTGGGCAGGGGATAGCAATCAGCCCCAGCATTTT.

V usage is TRBV7-8 and J usage is TRBJ2-7; the match to TRBD2 covers 13 bases. This CDR3 region has 15 residues. Looked up from germline, CDR1 is SGHVS and CDR2 is FQNEAQ. With 4 bases clipped from V and 4 bases from J, the junction kept 4 bases outside the gene matches. The CDR3 region is CASSSGLAGQYEQYF. The CDR3 bases are TGTGCCAGCAGCTCGGGACTAGCGGGACAATACGAGCAGTACTTC.

The rearrangement links TRBV2 to TRBJ2-2; unclear D gene. Trimming removed 6 bases from V and 0 bases from J, with 11 bases in between. The CDR3 extends over 15 amino acids. Germline loops: CDR1 SNHLY, CDR2 FYNNEI. The CDR3 region is CASRVTASNTGELFF. CDR3 sequence (DNA): TGTGCCAGCAGGGTTACAGCGTCGAACACCGGGGAGCTGTTTTTT.

The chain recombines TRBV5-1 with TRBJ2-7; 7 positions agree with TRBD1. V shed 3 bases and J 4 bases; nucleotides not matched to a gene: 7. Germline-derived CDR1 and CDR2 are SGHRS and YFSETQ. CDR3 size: 14 residues. The CDR3 bases are TGCGCCAGCAGCTCCGGGACAGAGGGGTACGAGCAGTACTTC. Translating gives CASSSGTEGYEQYF.

J is TRBJ2-3 and V is TRBV28; TRBD2 aligns across 11 bases. The trim removed 6 bases at V and 4 bases at J, leaving 6 bases unmatched. Germline CDR1 is MDHEN and CDR2 is SYDVKM. The CDR3 runs 15 residues. The CDR3: CASSYTSGSSDTQYF. The CDR3, as DNA: TGTGCCAGCAGCTACACTAGCGGGAGCTCAGATACGCAGTATTTT.

This chain uses TRBV28 with TRBJ1-2, with D possibly matching TRBD1 (5 bases). The CDR3 has 15 residues. The ends were cut back, 3 bases at V and 6 bases at J, with 17 bases in the middle. Germline loops: CDR1 MDHEN, CDR2 SYDVKM. The CDR3 nucleotides are TGTGCCAGCAGTTTGCCGGGACCATCGAAAAATGGCTACACCTTC. Amino acids: CASSLPGPSKNGYTF.

CDR3 region: CASSHYSNQPQHF. CDR3 in DNA: TGTGCCAGCAGTCATTATAGCAATCAGCCCCAGCATTTT. The V call is TRBV27, the J call TRBJ1-5, with unresolved D. In germline, CDR1 is MNHEY, CDR2 SMNVEV (reference sequence). The CDR3 has 13 amino acids. Trimming left V 5 bases short and J 0 bases short, with 5 bases between.

The chain employs TRBV29-1 and TRBJ2-7; TRBD2 agrees at 7 bases. The germline V gene has CDR1 SQVTM and CDR2 ANQGSEA. The V and J ends lost 2 bases and 3 bases, in that order; junction bases with no gene match: 7. The CDR3 covers 14 residues. CDR3 loop: CSVEYVGRVYEQYF. The CDR3 DNA reads TGCAGCGTTGAATACGTAGGGAGGGTCTACGAGCAGTACTTC.

This clone appeared a single time. V and J are TRBV6-5 and TRBJ1-4; D is uncertain. Trimming pared 2 bases from V and 6 bases from J, leaving 16 bases between. CDR1 is MNHEY and CDR2 is SVGAGI in the germline V gene. The CDR3 is 16 amino acids. The CDR3 is CASSYSFSVEHEKLFF. The CDR3 coding sequence is TGTGCCAGCAGTTACAGCTTTTCTGTAGAGCATGAAAAACTGTTTTTT.

The rearrangement uses TRBV7-8 and TRBJ2-1; TRBD2 matches 12 bases. Germline CDR1 reads SGHVS; CDR2 reads FQNEAQ. The CDR3 covers 16 residues. Trimming removed 7 bases from V and 1 base from J; junction bases left unmatched: 5. CDR3 loop: CASNLAGGRSYNEQFF. CDR3 DNA sequence: TGTGCCAGCAACCTAGCGGGAGGGCGGTCCTACAATGAGCAGTTCTTC.

The chain carries TRBV5-6 and TRBJ2-7, with a weak D call TRBD2 (5 bases). Germline V gene data show CDR1 as SGHDT and CDR2 as YYEEEE. The V end was cut by 2 bases, the J end by 4 bases, with 10 bases between. The CDR3 is 13 amino acids. This CDR3 is CASSFPTGYEQYF. DNA for the CDR3: TGTGCCAGCAGCTTCCCCACGGGGTACGAGCAGTACTTC.

V gene TRBV2 combines with J gene TRBJ1-1, with D uncertain. Germline assignment: CDR1 SNHLY and CDR2 FYNNEI. CDR3 size: 12 residues. V was shortened by 5 bases and J by 8 bases, with 12 bases between the two germline ends. The CDR3 DNA reads TGTGCCAGCAGTCTGGTGGGAATAGAAGCTTTCTTT. Its protein is CASSLVGIEAFF.

This rearrangement joins TRBV30 to TRBJ2-3; TRBD1 matches at 7 bases. J was trimmed by 7 bases and V by 4 bases; bases with no gene match: 17. The CDR3 consists of 16 residues. CDR1 and CDR2 from the germline V gene are GTSNPN and SVGIG (reference sequence). The CDR3 sequence: CAWTLRRQGVRYTQYF. CDR3 coding DNA: TGTGCCTGGACCTTACGGAGGCAGGGGGTTCGGTATACGCAGTATTTT.

The chain carries TRBV15 and TRBJ2-2; D remains ambiguous. Germline loops: CDR1 LNHNV, CDR2 YYDKDF (reference sequence). The V end lost 0 bases, the J end lost 6 bases, and 8 bases lay between the germline ends. The CDR3 totals 14 residues. CDR3 bases: TGTGCCACCAGCAGAGATTCAGGAGCCGGGGAGCTGTTTTTT. Translated, it gives CATSRDSGAGELFF.

The chain employs TRBV15 and TRBJ2-2, with D hard to call. This CDR3 has 13 residues. With 3 bases removed from V and 5 bases from J, the gap between germline ends came to 7 bases. From germline, CDR1 is LNHNV and CDR2 YYDKDF (reference sequence). The CDR3 protein is CATSRGSTGELFF. CDR3 sequence (DNA): TGTGCCACCAGCAGGGGGTCTACCGGGGAGCTGTTTTTT. The complete variable domain, with remaining parts taken from reference TRBV15 and TRBJ2-2, reads DAMVIQNPRYQVTQFGKPVTLSCSQTLNHNVMYWYQQKSSQAPKLLFHYYDKDFNNEADTPDNFQSRRPNTSFCFLDIRSPGLGDTAMYLCATSRGSTGELFFGEGSRLTVL.

This chain connects TRBV7-9 to TRBJ2-5; D could derive from TRBD1 or TRBD2 (5 bases each). CDR1 SEHNR and CDR2 FQNEAQ come from the germline V gene (reference sequence). V was shortened by 4 bases and J by 9 bases, with 12 bases between the two germline ends. The CDR3 sequence is 12 residues long. CDR3 loop: CASSWGYRAQYF. The CDR3 DNA is TGTGCCAGCAGCTGGGGGTACCGGGCCCAGTACTTC.